This T cell receptor beta chain was captured by sequencing in a study of OX40 agonist ivuxolimab in advanced cancers. In terms of the full investigation: Ivuxolimab, which targeted the costimulatory receptor OX40 (CD134), was an agonistic, fully human IgG2 monoclonal antibody. Intravenous ivuxolimab was administered to patients every 2 weeks at six dose levels: 0.01, 0.1, 0.3, 1.5, 3 and 10 mg/kg. Of the roughly 53 patients in dose escalation, approximately 20 had hepatocellular carcinoma, around 15 had melanoma, 9 had renal cell carcinoma and 9 had head and neck cancer. A male proportion of around 83% and a mean age of roughly 58 years, ranging from about 23 to 79, were recorded for the dose-escalation cohort. Prior anti-PD-1, anti-PD-L1 or anti-CTLA-4 therapy was permitted, and 40% of dose-escalation patients had received checkpoint inhibitors. Partial responses were achieved by three dose-escalation patients, of whom one had hepatocellular carcinoma and two had cutaneous melanoma. The point of sequencing TCRbeta in the periphery was to test whether ivuxolimab changed TCR sequence diversity and drove clonal T-cell expansion. The monotherapy dose-escalation portion (N ≈ 52 patients) of the phase I ivuxolimab trial is reported in the paper. What the authors observed across the whole study: After ivuxolimab, more expanded clones were found on average in CD8+ T cells than in CD4+ T cells. Partial responders in the 0.1-3.0 mg/kg groups had among the lowest normalized peripheral clonal expansion, especially among CD8+ T cells. Which antigens the clonally expanded peripheral T cells were specific for was not determined. Low levels of normalized T-cell clonal expansion were also seen in some patients who did not respond. Clonal expansion of both CD4+ and CD8+ blood T cells was observed from baseline to week 6 at doses 0.1 to 3.0 mg/kg.

V is cut by 2 bases and J by 5 bases, and the space between the germline ends is 12 bases. According to the germline V gene (reference sequence), CDR1 reads SEHNR and CDR2 reads FQNEAQ. The CDR3 starts with the cysteine, ends with the phenylalanine, and has 14 residues. Kept here is only the CDR3 DNA, which spans 42 bases and is read in frame from base 1. Of note for this clone: Its binding antigen is unknown. Base qualities are missing; no much larger clone stands one base away.

Patients with autoimmune disease history or receiving systemic immunosuppression were excluded from the trial. Peripheral blood for TCR sequencing was collected from all dose cohorts at baseline, on cycle 4 day 1, and on cycle 7 day 1. Samples were obtained from an open-label, multicenter, first-in-human phase I dose-escalation trial of ivuxolimab. Adults with locally advanced or metastatic melanoma, renal cell carcinoma, hepatocellular carcinoma or head and neck squamous cell carcinoma were enrolled in the trial. CD4+ and CD8+ T cells were sorted separately from peripheral blood before TCR sequencing. For sequencing of the TCRbeta CDR3 region, genomic DNA was extracted from the sorted cells. The immunoSEQ Assay was used for sequencing of TCRbeta CDR3 regions. TCRdb obtained this table from immuneACCESS and retained in-frame rearrangements with V and J assigned. These tables miss some clones; where compared with another copy, unresolved V genes account for less than half of the shortfall, and the remainder is unexplained. For this sample there are about 120,000 clones; more than 80% appear just once. The ten largest clones capture around 0.53% of the sample.

Recombination connected TRBV7-9 to TRBJ2-5, with no D gene named confidently. This receptor was identified in an adult with an advanced solid tumor such as melanoma, head and neck, liver or kidney cancer. The specimen comprised CD4+ or CD8+ T cells sorted from blood, sampled in a trial of the OX40 agonist ivuxolimab. At the DNA level, the sequence is TGTGCCAGCAGCTTAATGGTGAATCAGGAGACCCAGTACTTC. It translates as CASSLMVNQETQYF. Full variable domain (CDR3 extended with the reference TRBV7-9 and TRBJ2-5 proteins): DTGVSQNPRHKITKRGQNVTFRCDPISEHNRLYWYRQTLGQGPEFLTYFQNEAQLEKSRLLSDRFSAERPKGSFSTLEIQRTEQGDSAMYLCASSLMVNQETQYFGPGTRLLVL.